This T cell receptor beta chain was identified during a study of identical twins (TCRdb year 2016). For the study in its entirety: To test whether fetal clonotypes persist, this study deep-sequenced TCR alpha and beta repertoires from monozygotic twins, from unrelated adults of various ages, and from cord blood. To rule out contamination, replicate twin experiments were performed at different times with different library preparation protocols. Findings and caveats that apply to the study as a whole: In monozygotic twins, recombination models systematically underestimated out-of-frame TCR alpha sharing, but the models matched the sharing seen between unrelated individuals. Invariant T cells such as MAIT and iNKT could partly confound zero-insertion analyses, though diverse VJ usage argued against this for most clonotypes. Abundant cord blood beta clonotypes carried fewer insertions; young adult naive repertoires showed a weaker similar trend, while memory repertoires showed none. In beta out-of-frame sequences, excess twin sharing was weaker, because having fewer shared sequences lowered the signal-to-noise ratio. Because the same donors could not be followed over many years, conclusions were based on cross-sectional statistical analysis. Compared with coincidental sharing between unrelated individuals, out-of-frame TCR alpha sequences shared between twins had an excess of sequences with low generation probability.

In its sample, this clonotype was seen a few times. What antigen it recognizes has not been identified. Nothing much larger sits one base from this clone, and base qualities are not available. Library generation was performed with 5' RACE. Sequencing relied on an Illumina HiSeq 2000. A universal primer binding site was introduced by template switching, and a unique molecular identifier was present in the final cDNA, enabling accurate counting of TCR cDNA molecules. First-strand cDNA for TCR alpha and beta chains was synthesized from specific primers in the conserved constant-segment region. Each cDNA library was double barcoded, with a SMART-Mk sample barcode plus Illumina barcodes, to control for contamination. TruSeq adapter sequences, together with Illumina sample barcodes, were added in two successive PCR steps. TCR alpha and beta cDNA libraries were sequenced on the Illumina HiSeq platform with custom primers. For the original study's pipeline: MiGEC was used to process raw reads and extract unique molecular identifiers, and MiXCR was used to find CDR3 positions. Recombination models were inferred per individual with the repgenHMM and IGoR tools using an EM algorithm. Shared clonotypes were analyzed with the tcR package in R, and sharing was normalized by the product of cloneset sizes. To study raw recombination without the effects of thymic and clonal selection, out-of-frame nonproductive sequences were analyzed. TCRdb applied fastp at Q25 and MiXCR to the public reads, then kept only in-frame beta chains. Rows matching on CDR3 protein sequence are summarized as one entry with the most common DNA and genes. The V and J calls reflect TCRdb's pipeline rather than the authors' work. Counted in this sample were 400,000 to 500,000 distinct CDR3 sequences; about 18% of them appeared once. About 12% of the sample belongs to the ten largest clones.

Every donor was a healthy Caucasian. Three unrelated non-twin adults were also sequenced: a male aged 18 to 30, a male aged 50 to 60 and a female aged 50 to 60. Miltenyi CD45RO+ enrichment and human naive T-cell isolation kits were used to isolate memory (CD45RO+) and naive T cells from PBMC. V loses 6 bases at its end and J loses 8 bases; junction bases beyond the gene matches: 18. Based on the germline V gene, the CDR1 and CDR2 sequences are KGHSH and LQKENI. The cysteine opens and the phenylalanine closes a CDR3 of 17 amino acids. CDR3 DNA only is kept here, 51 bases in frame from base 1. This chain joins TRBV18 to TRBJ2-1; 8 central bases correspond to TRBD2. The source is a man aged 45-65 years in good health. Sequences were obtained from naive T cells sorted from blood. Read against the paper, the sample's cell subset or site label means: cells isolated with a human naive T-cell isolation kit. In nucleotide form, the sequence is TGTGCCAGCTCGAAATCCATCGCTAGCGGGCTTAGGGATGAGCAGTTCTTC. This gives the protein CASSKSIASGLRDEQFF.